Given below is one T cell receptor beta chain in context. V shed 6 bases and J shed 9 bases, with 15 bases lying between them. The germline gives CDR1 MDHEN, CDR2 SYDVKM. The CDR3 has 14 residues. Measured with immunoSEQ multiplex PCR; TCRdb has only the in-frame clones, and not every one. The data contain about 190,000 clones, roughly 80% of them singletons. This sample was included in a study of blood T cell repertoires in COVID-19. This chain joins TRBV28 and TRBJ1-6; D remains unclear. The specimen sequenced was peripheral blood. The source is a man aged 25-45 years with active or convalescent COVID-19. The CDR3 sequence: CASSLTGNASPLHF. CDR3 sequence (DNA): TGTGCCAGCAGCCTTACCGGGAATGCTTCACCCCTCCACTTT.